The text below deals with one TCR beta chain. Its recognized antigen is unknown. Nothing much larger sits one base from this clone, and base qualities are not available. The CDR3 spans 12 residues, from the cysteine through the phenylalanine. The retained sequence is limited to the CDR3, 36 bases, with the frame set at the first base. CDR1 and CDR2 are read off the germline V gene (reference sequence) as MNHEY and SMNVEV. After removal of 4 bases from V and 11 bases from J, the junction retains 5 bases not matched to a gene. The immunoSEQ Assay, a bias-controlled multiplex PCR, was used to amplify TCRbeta CDR3 regions from genomic DNA. From the authors' description of their analysis: Within the assay, amplification of reference gene primers was used to estimate how many nucleated cells each sample contained. Sequence reads were collapsed and filtered to measure the absolute abundance of every unique TCRbeta CDR3 rearrangement. For each sample, productive Simpson clonality was calculated as the square root of Simpson's diversity index over productive rearrangements. The table was pulled from immuneACCESS by TCRdb, which kept in-frame rearrangements only. Such tables lose some clones; where checked, under half of the loss comes from unresolved V genes, and the rest has no known cause. The D gene and trimming were derived from the DNA, and the V and J assignments and clone size from that table. This sample lists around 470,000 clones; 90% were detected once. Of the sample, 0.6% to 0.7% is held by the ten largest clones.

These data are taken from a study of blood T cell repertoires in COVID-19 (dated by TCRdb to about 2020). In terms of the full investigation: Samples covering the acute and convalescent phases of COVID-19 were provided by collaborators in the United States, Italy and Spain. The material from the prospective study consisted of cDNA or gDNA derived from T cells, B-cell-depleted T cells, or PBMCs. The dataset comprised deeply sampled blood TCRbeta repertoires from subjects exposed to, actively infected with, or recovered from COVID-19. A freely available public database, intended as a resource for researchers studying the immune response to SARS-CoV-2, is where the repertoires were released. The samples were drawn from two sources: the first 160 participants of the ongoing ImmuneRACE study, and 1,000 to 1,500 subjects contributed by 6 global collaborators. Nearly every sample came with metadata listing a de-identified subject ID, COVID-19 status, age in years and sex. Where HLA class I and class II types were available, the types were taken from metadata supplied by the sample provider, not from assay-based typing.

Study-wide findings and limitations: The quantity of clinical and demographic metadata differed by source and by participant and was supplied without curation.

Participants in the prospective study were enrolled through a virtual design, were aged about 18 to 100 years, and lived in about two dozen United States geographic areas. To assign participants to cohorts, the prospective study relied on clinical history that participants themselves reported in a screening survey and a study questionnaire. Recovered participants in ImmuneRACE Cohort 3 were defined as having two consecutive negative NP/OP PCR tests, clearance from a healthcare professional, or resolution of symptoms. Mobile phlebotomists in the prospective study collected whole blood, serum and a nasopharyngeal or oropharyngeal swab from every participant. Prospective study participants could optionally give additional blood draws and questionnaires over a roughly 2-month period. Prospective study blood samples were shipped either frozen or at room temperature before DNA extraction.

The origin of this receptor is a man younger than 35 who had recovered from COVID-19. The specimen was PBMCs or T cells enriched from blood (not recorded which). This chain joins TRBV27 to TRBJ2-7, with 10 middle bases fitting TRBD1. The DNA sequence is TGTGCCAGCAGTTCGGACAGGGGGAGGGAGTACTTC. This yields the protein CASSSDRGREYF.